This T cell receptor beta chain derives from a study of PD-1 blockade in classical Hodgkin lymphoma. All the patients suffered relapse after autologous stem cell transplantation, and brentuximab vedotin exposure differed. Generated by immunoSEQ multiplex PCR, the TCRdb table keeps only in-frame clones and is missing some. The sample shows 150,000 or so clones, under 85% of them seen only once. The sequence derives from a human donor with classical Hodgkin lymphoma. The sample was peripheral blood mononuclear cells (PBMCs), taken before the second cycle of nivolumab.

As DNA, the CDR3 is TGTGCCAGCAGTTTATATGGGACAGGGGGCAGCTATGGCTACACCTTC. This gives the protein CASSLYGTGGSYGYTF. J is TRBJ1-2 and V is TRBV27; 12 nucleotides agree with TRBD1. This CDR3 is 16 amino acids long. CDR1 is MNHEY and CDR2 is SMNVEV in the germline V gene (reference sequence). Trimming cost V 1 base and J 4 bases; bases outside gene matches: 4.